The 25 T cell receptor beta chains in this list originate from one sample, sequenced in a study of post-analysis software for immune sequencing data (dated by TCRdb to between 2014 and 2017). Library preparation employed PCR. Sequencing instrument: Illumina HiSeq 2500. To reduce PCR and sequencing biases, unique molecular identifiers were incorporated into the TCR beta cDNA libraries. Using fastp trimming at Q25 and MiXCR clonotype assembly, TCRdb reanalyzed the public sequencing data and kept in-frame beta chains. Every distinct CDR3 protein forms one entry, paired with its most common genes and DNA. The sample has hundreds of thousands of distinct CDR3 sequences on record, roughly 40% of them singletons. The ten largest make up under 2% of the sample. The research as a whole found: A few TRBV segments, including TRBV5-6, TRBV5-1 and TRBV20-1, were significantly more frequent in patients than controls.

These TCRs' antigens remain unknown. Sequencing was done on a sample of blood. The source is a girl under 18 with multiple sclerosis.

The chain links TRBV5-1 to TRBJ2-3, with D perhaps assigned TRBD1 or TRBD2 (6 bases each). V lost 0 bases, J lost 0 bases, and 17 bases lay in between. CDR3 length: 18 amino acids. CDR1 and CDR2 from the germline V gene are SGHRS and YFSETQ. The CDR3: CASSLDGGGVVSTDTQYF. For the CDR3, the DNA is TGCGCCAGCAGCTTGGATGGAGGGGGAGTAGTTAGCACAGATACGCAGTATTTT.

This clonotype has just a few counts. The chain uses TRBV7-8 and TRBJ2-7; TRBD1 aligns across 8 bases. The CDR3 is 14 residues long. Germline-derived CDR1 and CDR2 are SGHVS and FQNEAQ. J gave up 4 bases and V 3 bases, and 5 bases lay outside the gene matches. The chain's CDR3 is CASSFNRGDYEQYF. The CDR3 DNA sequence: TGTGCCAGCAGCTTTAACAGGGGGGATTACGAGCAGTACTTC. The full variable domain, in which reference TRBV7-8 and TRBJ2-7 provide the parts outside the CDR3, is GAGVSQSPRYKVAKRGQDVALRCDPISGHVSLFWYQQALGQGPEFLTYFQNEAQLDKSGLPSDRFFAERPEGSVSTLKIQRTQQEDSAVYLCASSFNRGDYEQYFGPGTRLTVT.

The V call is TRBV3-1, the J call TRBJ2-3, with TRBD1 matching over 7 bases. CDR1 and CDR2 (germline): LGHDT, YNNKEL (reference sequence). Trimming at V came to 1 base and at J to 4 bases, leaving 2 bases not matched to a gene. CDR3 length: 14 residues. The DNA for the CDR3 is TGTGCCAGCAGCCAAGGGACAGGCTCAGATACGCAGTATTTT. It yields the protein CASSQGTGSDTQYF.

The sample holds a few counts of this clonotype. The rearrangement uses TRBV5-1 and TRBJ1-5; TRBD1 agrees at 8 bases. The CDR3 sequence is 16 residues long. V dropped 2 bases and J dropped 0; count of bases not matched to a gene: 4. Germline V CDR1 and CDR2: SGHRS, YFSETQ. The CDR3 DNA follows: TGCGCCAGCAGCTTCCCAGGGGGCAATAGCAATCAGCCCCAGCATTTT. It yields the protein CASSFPGGNSNQPQHF.

This clonotype appeared a few times. V gene TRBV6-6 combines with J gene TRBJ2-3; 7 nucleotides align to TRBD1. The germline gives CDR1 MNHNY, CDR2 SVGAGI (reference sequence). Trimming cost V 8 bases and J 0 bases; bases outside gene matches: 2. The CDR3 runs 13 residues. The CDR3 coding sequence is TGTGCCAGCTCGACAGGGAGCACAGATACGCAGTATTTT. It is translated as CASSTGSTDTQYF.

The chain is built from TRBV7-9 and TRBJ2-3; D is possibly TRBD2 (6 bases). The V end lost 1 base, the J end lost 6 bases, and 26 bases lay between the germline ends. The CDR3 runs 19 residues. Per the germline V gene, CDR1 is SEHNR and CDR2 is FQNEAQ (reference sequence). Written as DNA, the CDR3 is TGTGCCAGCAGCTTAGTAGACAGCGGGCGAAGGTGGGTTGGGGATACGCAGTATTTT. Protein: CASSLVDSGRRWVGDTQYF.

This clonotype was observed a few times. The chain couples TRBV6-5 to TRBJ1-2, with D perhaps matching TRBD1 (6 bases). The CDR3 has 14 amino acids. CDR1 and CDR2 from the germline V gene are MNHEY and SVGAGI. V was shortened by 6 bases and J by 7 bases, with 18 bases between the two germline ends. In nucleotides, the CDR3 is TGTGCCAGCAGACTGGACAGTGAGTTCTCTGGCTACACCTTC. This encodes CASRLDSEFSGYTF.

This clonotype was counted between two and nine times. This chain's CDR3 is CASSPLGPEAQYF. Here the CDR3 DNA reads TGCGCCAGCAGCCCCCTCGGTCCGGAAGCGCAGTATTTT. The gene calls are TRBV4-1 and TRBJ2-3; D not certain. The CDR3 is made up of 13 amino acids. Trimming stripped 4 bases from V and 10 bases from J, with 15 bases between. Germline-derived CDR1 and CDR2 are MGHRA and YSYEKL.

This rearrangement joins TRBV12-3 or TRBV12-4 to TRBJ2-1, with 9 positions matching TRBD2. V shed 5 bases, J shed 1 base, and the junction held 3 bases outside the gene matches. The CDR3 runs to 15 residues. The CDR3 nucleotides read TGTGCCAGCAGTGAGCGGGAGGAGTCCTACAATGAGCAGTTCTTC. This codes for CASSEREESYNEQFF.

This clonotype has more than one count but fewer than ten. The chain joins TRBV10-3 to TRBJ1-1; weak D call: TRBD1 (6 bases). Germline lookup yields CDR1 ENHRY and CDR2 SYGVKD. The CDR3 runs 13 residues. Trimming took 8 bases from V and 0 from J, leaving 10 bases between them. CDR3 sequence: CAIQGQMNTEAFF. The CDR3 region has the DNA TGTGCCATCCAGGGACAAATGAACACTGAAGCTTTCTTT.

The chain carries TRBV27 and TRBJ1-1; D is unclear. Germline V lookup: CDR1 MNHEY, CDR2 SMNVEV (reference sequence). V gave up 7 bases and J gave up 4 bases, with 19 bases separating them. The CDR3 has 15 residues. CDR3: CASTPFMGSATEAFF. For the CDR3, the DNA is TGTGCCAGCACCCCCTTTATGGGGAGTGCCACTGAAGCTTTCTTT.

This clonotype was detected once. The chain combines TRBV6-1 with TRBJ1-1, with D maybe TRBD1 (5 bases). CDR3 length equals 14 residues. V lost 2 bases and J lost 5, with 12 bases in between. The germline V gene has CDR1 MNHNS and CDR2 SASEGT. CDR3: CASSEKGLRTEAFF. As DNA, the CDR3 is TGTGCCAGCAGTGAAAAGGGGCTGAGAACTGAAGCTTTCTTT.

The chain joins TRBV11-3 to TRBJ1-1; possible D gene TRBD1, 6 bases. The CDR3 contains 12 residues. Per the germline V gene, CDR1 is SGHNT and CDR2 is YENEEA. Trimming pared 8 bases from V and 4 bases from J, leaving 11 bases between. CDR3 coding DNA: TGTGCCAGCTTGGGCAGGGGCACTGAAGCTTTCTTT. Amino acids: CASLGRGTEAFF.

This chain connects TRBV6-5 to TRBJ2-7; D is unresolved. Trimming took 2 bases from V and 4 from J, leaving 9 bases between them. CDR3 length: 13 residues. Germline V gene sequence: CDR1 MNHEY, CDR2 SVGAGI. The CDR3: CASSYELGYEQYF. Here the CDR3 DNA reads TGTGCCAGCAGTTACGAGCTCGGGTACGAGCAGTACTTC.

This clonotype came up a few times. This sequence joins TRBV20-1 and TRBJ2-1; the D gene is possibly TRBD1 (5 bases). This CDR3 is built from 14 residues. V lost 6 bases to trimming and J lost 5 bases, with 17 bases between them. CDR1 and CDR2 (germline): DFQATT, SNEGSKA (reference sequence). CDR3 coding DNA: TGCAGTGCCAAAAGGGGAAGGCCTAACAATGAGCAGTTCTTC. Translating gives CSAKRGRPNNEQFF.

This chain links TRBV14 with TRBJ1-5; 9 bases map to TRBD1. The ends lost 1 base at V and 6 bases at J; junction bases unmatched: 19. The CDR3 covers 20 residues. The germline V gene has CDR1 SGHDN and CDR2 FVKESK. CDR3: CASSQGGQGRFLLSGQPQHF. The CDR3 nucleotides are TGTGCCAGCAGCCAAGGGGGACAGGGTCGCTTTCTCCTTTCCGGTCAGCCCCAGCATTTT.

This chain uses TRBV20-1 with TRBJ2-7; D not certain. The CDR3 spans 13 residues. Germline CDR1 is DFQATT and CDR2 is SNEGSKA (reference sequence). The ends were cut back, 3 bases at V and 6 bases at J, with 15 bases in the middle. The CDR3 spells CSASSGLRGEQYF. For the CDR3, the DNA is TGCAGTGCTAGCTCCGGGTTGCGCGGCGAGCAGTACTTC.

The chain links TRBV7-2 to TRBJ2-1; possibly TRBD2 for D (5 bases). The V gene lost 5 bases and the J gene lost 0 bases, with 14 bases spanning the gap. This CDR3 has 16 residues. Germline V lookup: CDR1 SGHTA, CDR2 FQGNSA. The CDR3 DNA sequence: TGTGCCAGCAGCCCGCCGGGGTTAGGCTCCTACAATGAGCAGTTCTTC. Protein sequence: CASSPPGLGSYNEQFF.

This clonotype was seen a handful of times. The J gene is TRBJ2-7, the V gene TRBV15, with TRBD2 matching 9 bases. The DNA end lines up better with TRBJ2-5; the J call may be wrong. The CDR3 is 15 residues long. Germline CDR1 and CDR2: LNHNV and YYDKDF (reference sequence). The CDR3 DNA reads as TGTGCCACCAGTTATCGAACTAGCGGGCAAGAGACCCAGTACTTC. Translating gives CATSYRTSGQETQYF.

The V gene is TRBV28, the J gene TRBJ1-2, with a weak D call TRBD1 (5 bases). V lost 7 bases, J lost 4 bases, and 19 bases lay in between. CDR1 MDHEN and CDR2 SYDVKM come from the germline V gene. The CDR3 totals 15 residues. The CDR3 loop is CASTQAAGVLYGYTF. The CDR3 DNA reads as TGTGCCAGCACCCAGGCCGCGGGGGTTCTCTATGGCTACACCTTC.

There are a few counts of this clonotype. The DNA for the CDR3 is TGCGCCAGCAGCTTCCCTGGGGGCAGCGGGGCGCACGAGCAGTACTTC. It codes for CASSFPGGSGAHEQYF. The rearrangement uses TRBV5-1 and TRBJ2-7; D might be TRBD2 (7 bases). Per germline, CDR1 SGHRS and CDR2 YFSETQ. The CDR3 loop spans 16 amino acids. Deletions cut 2 bases from V and 5 bases from J, with 20 bases between.

The chain employs TRBV7-2 and TRBJ2-7; TRBD2 matches at 13 bases. The CDR3 spans 17 residues. Germline values: CDR1 SGHTA, CDR2 FQGNSA. Trimming cost V 4 bases and J 0 bases; bases outside gene matches: 6. The CDR3 DNA reads TGTGCCAGCAGCTCCTGGACTAGCGGGGGTTCCTCCTACGAGCAGTACTTC. It encodes CASSSWTSGGSSYEQYF.

This clonotype occurred a few times. V usage is TRBV7-6 and J usage is TRBJ1-1; possibly TRBD1 for D (5 bases). V was cut by 3 bases and J by 1 base, with 6 bases left in between. The length of the CDR3 is 13 residues. CDR1 and CDR2 from the germline V gene are SGHVS and FNYEAQ. CDR3 loop: CASSFTGNTEAFF. CDR3 DNA: TGTGCCAGCAGCTTTACAGGGAACACTGAAGCTTTCTTT.

This clonotype was recorded a few times. The chain couples TRBV5-1 to TRBJ2-5; 14 positions agree with TRBD2. The germline V gene has CDR1 SGHRS and CDR2 YFSETQ. CDR3 length equals 14 residues. V gave up 7 bases and J gave up 2 bases; unmatched junction bases: 1. The CDR3 is CASGTSGGQETQYF. The CDR3 nucleotides are TGCGCCAGCGGGACTAGCGGGGGACAAGAGACCCAGTACTTC.

The chain has TRBV5-5 and TRBJ1-5; D remains unclear. Germline-derived CDR1 and CDR2 are SGHKS and YYEKEE (reference sequence). The CDR3 length is 13 residues. Between the trimmed V and J ends, which lost 2 bases and 5 bases, there was a span of 8 bases. The CDR3 coding sequence is TGTGCCAGCAGCTTTCTCGGGTATCAGCCCCAGCATTTT. It encodes CASSFLGYQPQHF.